Described below is a single TCR beta chain sequence and its context. Its antigen is currently unknown. Second-dose groups at about 4 or about 12 weeks were pooled. The data derive from a study of T cell responses to AZD1222 COVID-19 vaccine. Whole-study findings and limits: The donor group comprised mostly white British people and more females; the analysis possibly underestimated clonal diversity. In all cases, repertoires were sampled only after the peak T cell response.

The germline CDR1 and CDR2 sequences are SGHRS and YFSETQ. The CDR3 contains 13 residues. V lost 10 bases, J lost 1 base, and 4 bases stayed unmatched. Method: immunoSEQ multiplex PCR; TCRdb's copy keeps in-frame clones and lacks some. The sample includes some 86,000 clones, less than 95% of them seen just once. The J gene is TRBJ2-2, the V gene TRBV5-1, with 7 bases that match TRBD2. The TCR comes from an adult who received the AZD1222 COVID-19 vaccine. Source: peripheral blood, taken 28 days after the second AZD1222 dose. CDR3 in DNA: TGCGCCGCTGGGACTAAGAACACCGGGGAGCTGTTTTTT. Amino acid sequence: CAAGTKNTGELFF.